Below are 28 T cell receptor beta chains sequenced from a single sample in a study of technical replicates of blood from several donors. Method: immunoSEQ multiplex PCR; TCRdb's copy keeps in-frame clones and lacks some. The data hold under 75,000 clones, with over 90% observed a single time. Sequenced input: PBMCs. These TCRs come from a human donor in good health. Some clones in this sample may be carry-over from other donors' samples.

V and J are TRBV21-1 and TRBJ1-3; the D segment call TRBD1 is taken from the table without a DNA check. TRBV21-1 is recorded as a pseudogene. The length of the CDR3 is 12 residues. CDR3 sequence: CASSKAGNTIYF. The CDR3 nucleotides are TGTGCCAGCAGCAAGGCAGGAAACACCATATATTTT.

For this clone: At the DNA level, this CDR3 is encoded by other sequences in the same sample as well. The chain couples TRBV5-1 to TRBJ1-2; 9 bases agree with TRBD1. From germline, CDR1 is SGHRS and CDR2 YFSETQ. The CDR3 sequence is 14 residues long. After removal of 4 bases from V and 4 bases from J, the junction contained 5 bases not matched to a gene. CDR3 DNA: TGCGCCAGCAGCCTGGGGGGACAGGGCTATGGCTACACCTTC. Protein product: CASSLGGQGYGYTF.

The chain employs TRBV5-5 and TRBJ1-6; 9 bases match TRBD1. This CDR3 has 16 amino acids. Germline CDR1 SGHKS, CDR2 YYEKEE (reference sequence). Germline trimming cut 2 bases from V and 10 bases from J; bases unmatched to any gene: 10. The DNA of the CDR3 is TGTGCCAGCAGCTTTGCCCCGTTGGACAGGGGATCACCCCTCCACTTT. Protein product: CASSFAPLDRGSPLHF.

This sequence joins TRBV6-5 and TRBJ1-2; weak D call: TRBD1 (6 bases). Trimming took 2 bases from V and 4 from J, leaving 14 bases between them. This CDR3 has 15 residues. CDR1 is MNHEY and CDR2 is SVGAGI in the germline V gene. For the CDR3, the DNA is TGTGCCAGCAGTTACAGGGGGGGGTCCGGCTATGGCTACACCTTC. Encoded protein: CASSYRGGSGYGYTF.

The chain joins TRBV7-2 to TRBJ2-1; D ambiguous. The CDR3 consists of 15 residues. The germline V and J ends were trimmed by 4 bases and 7 bases, with 17 bases remaining between them. Germline values: CDR1 SGHTA, CDR2 FQGNSA. CDR3 coding DNA: TGTGCCAGCAGCTACTACTTGGCGAGTGGTAATGAGCAGTTCTTC. As protein: CASSYYLASGNEQFF.

This chain links TRBV18 with TRBJ1-2; 8 bases align to TRBD1. The germline CDR1 and CDR2 sequences are KGHSH and LQKENI. This CDR3 region has 18 residues. The V and J ends lost 2 bases and 2 bases, in that order; junction bases with no gene match: 13. The CDR3: CASSPVPLGTGGNYGYTF. Written as DNA, the CDR3 is TGTGCCAGCTCACCAGTACCGCTGGGGACAGGAGGAAACTATGGCTACACCTTC.

This clone was observed once. The chain uses TRBV2 and TRBJ2-3, with TRBD2 as a possible D gene (6 bases). The V end lost 0 bases, the J end lost 4 bases, and 14 bases lay between the germline ends. Looked up from germline, CDR1 is SNHLY and CDR2 is FYNNEI. The CDR3 is 16 amino acids. The CDR3 DNA reads as TGTGCCAGCAGTGAAGCCCTAGGATGGGGGGCAGATACGCAGTATTTT. Amino acids: CASSEALGWGADTQYF.

The gene calls are TRBV6-5 and TRBJ1-1, with TRBD1 identical over 8 bases. Germline CDR1 and CDR2: MNHEY and SVGAGI. Trimming at V came to 0 bases and at J to 4 bases, leaving 4 bases not matched to a gene. This CDR3 is 15 amino acids long. The CDR3 spells CASSYSGQVRTEAFF. The CDR3, as DNA: TGTGCCAGCAGTTACTCGGGACAGGTGCGCACTGAAGCTTTCTTT.

The chain's CDR3 is CASTDRDPYGYTF. CDR3 DNA sequence: TGTGCCAGTACGGACAGGGACCCCTATGGCTACACCTTC. V usage is TRBV19 and J usage is TRBJ1-2; 8 positions match TRBD1. Germline CDR1 is LNHDA and CDR2 is SQIVND (reference sequence). This CDR3 has 13 amino acids. The V segment lost 7 bases and the J segment 4 bases; nucleotides outside the gene matches: 5.

This chain links TRBV30 with TRBJ1-3; D not certain. CDR3 length: 11 residues. Germline loops: CDR1 GTSNPN, CDR2 SVGIG (reference sequence). V was cut by 5 bases and J by 10 bases, with 12 bases left in between. Here the CDR3 reads CAWGITGTIYF. The CDR3 DNA reads TGTGCCTGGGGAATTACCGGGACCATATATTTT.

The chain is built from TRBV5-6 and TRBJ2-7; D remains unclear. Germline values: CDR1 SGHDT, CDR2 YYEEEE. Trimming cost V 0 bases and J 5 bases, with 9 bases left between them. There are 13 residues in the CDR3. The CDR3 sequence is CASSLGSNNEQYF. CDR3 sequence (DNA): TGTGCCAGCAGCTTGGGGAGTAACAACGAGCAGTACTTC.

This clone occurred once. The chain carries TRBV6-6 and TRBJ1-5; D ambiguous. The V end lost 2 bases, the J end lost 6 bases, and 11 bases lay between the germline ends. CDR1 is MNHNY, CDR2 SVGAGI, per germline (reference sequence). The CDR3 sequence is 14 residues long. Here the CDR3 reads CASSYPRGGQPQHF. The CDR3 DNA reads TGTGCCAGCAGTTACCCCCGGGGAGGTCAGCCCCAGCATTTT.

The chain recombines TRBV29-1 with TRBJ2-7, with D perhaps matching TRBD2 (6 bases). Trimming removed 7 bases from V and 0 bases from J, with 13 bases in between. CDR1 and CDR2 from the germline V gene are SQVTM and ANQGSEA. The CDR3 runs to 13 residues. The CDR3 region is CSAVPAGSYEQYF. DNA for the CDR3: TGCAGCGCTGTTCCAGCGGGCTCCTACGAGCAGTACTTC.

J is TRBJ1-3 and V is TRBV7-6; D gene uncertain. Germline loops: CDR1 SGHVS, CDR2 FNYEAQ. V was clipped by 2 bases and J by 0 bases, with 11 bases between them. The CDR3 sequence is 16 residues long. The CDR3 DNA sequence: TGTGCCAGCAGCTTACAGATTATCAGCTCTGGAAACACCATATATTTT. This gives the protein CASSLQIISSGNTIYF.

This chain connects TRBV29-1 to TRBJ2-7; tentative D call: TRBD1 (7 bases). This CDR3 has 13 amino acids. In germline, CDR1 is SQVTM, CDR2 ANQGSEA. V lost 7 bases to trimming and J lost 6 bases, with 19 bases between them. This CDR3 is CSALPPGGTEQYF. The CDR3, as DNA: TGCAGCGCCTTACCCCCAGGGGGGACCGAGCAGTACTTC.

J is TRBJ2-7 and V is TRBV5-6, with no clear D. Germline values: CDR1 SGHDT, CDR2 YYEEEE. With 6 bases removed from V and 3 bases from J, the gap between germline ends came to 16 bases. The CDR3 loop spans 14 amino acids. The CDR3 coding sequence is TGTGCCAGCACCCGCGGAGAGTTACTCTACGAGCAGTACTTC. Its translation is CASTRGELLYEQYF.

The chain carries TRBV7-9 and TRBJ2-7; D is unresolved. Germline V gives CDR1 SEHNR, CDR2 FQNEAQ (reference sequence). The CDR3 extends over 11 amino acids. V was cut by 1 base and J by 10 bases, with 8 bases left in between. The CDR3 DNA follows: TGTGCCAGCAGCTTAGGGCTAGTCCAGTACTTC. Translating it yields CASSLGLVQYF.

The chain employs TRBV11-2 and TRBJ2-3; 10 positions agree with TRBD2. Germline CDR1 SGHAT, CDR2 FQNNGV. The J segment lost 0 bases and the V segment lost 5 bases, leaving 8 bases of the junction unmatched. The CDR3 sequence is 17 residues long. Here the CDR3 reads CASSPLAGRTSTDTQYF. The CDR3 nucleotides read TGTGCCAGCAGCCCACTAGCGGGGAGAACTAGCACAGATACGCAGTATTTT. Filled out from reference TRBV11-2 and TRBJ2-3, the complete variable domain reads EAGVAQSPRYKIIEKRQSVAFWCNPISGHATLYWYQQILGQGPKLLIQFQNNGVVDDSQLPKDRFSAERLKGVDSTLKIQPAKLEDSAVYLCASSPLAGRTSTDTQYFGPGTRLTVL.

The genes are TRBV4-3 and TRBJ1-6; 11 bases fit TRBD1. Germline V gene sequence: CDR1 LGHNA, CDR2 YSLEER. The CDR3 length is 16 residues. V trimming: 0 bases; J trimming: 10 bases; junction bases outside the gene matches: 5. This chain's CDR3 is CASSQDFGTGGSPLHF. The CDR3 DNA sequence: TGCGCCAGCAGCCAAGATTTCGGGACAGGGGGATCACCCCTCCACTTT.

The genes are TRBV4-2 and TRBJ2-1; D remains unclear. The CDR3 consists of 12 residues. Trimming took 0 bases from V and 9 from J, leaving 6 bases between them. Germline CDR1 is LGHNA and CDR2 is YNFKEQ. The CDR3 protein is CASSQEPGEQFF. In nucleotides, the CDR3 is TGTGCCAGCAGCCAAGAACCAGGTGAGCAGTTCTTC.

The rearrangement joins TRBV2 to TRBJ1-1; weak D call: TRBD1 (5 bases). V was trimmed by 3 bases and J by 7 bases, leaving 9 bases between them. Germline V CDR1 and CDR2: SNHLY, FYNNEI. CDR3 length equals 12 residues. CDR3 in DNA: TGTGCCAGCAGTGATATCGGGGGTGAAGCTTTCTTT. Its translation is CASSDIGGEAFF. The whole variable domain, filled in from reference TRBV2 and TRBJ1-1, reads EPEVTQTPSHQVTQMGQEVILRCVPISNHLYFYWYRQILGQKVEFLVSFYNNEISEKSEIFDDQFSVERPDGSNFTLKIRSTKLEDSAMYFCASSDIGGEAFFGQGTRLTVV.

V gene TRBV7-8 combines with J gene TRBJ2-7; a possible D gene is TRBD1 (6 bases). This CDR3 region has 14 residues. CDR1 SGHVS and CDR2 FQNEAQ come from the germline V gene. V was clipped by 2 bases and J by 2 bases, with 10 bases between them. CDR3 loop: CASSLSRTAYEQYF. DNA for the CDR3: TGTGCCAGCAGCTTATCCCGGACAGCCTACGAGCAGTACTTC.

The chain couples TRBV13 to TRBJ2-5, with 8 bases identical to TRBD1. Germline V CDR1 and CDR2: PRHDT, FYEKMQ (reference sequence). The CDR3 has 14 residues. V was pared by 4 bases and J by 4 bases, with 5 bases of the junction left unmatched. CDR3 coding DNA: TGTGCCAGCAGCTCCCTGACAGGGGTAGAGACCCAGTACTTC. This sequence encodes CASSSLTGVETQYF.

V and J are TRBV5-6 and TRBJ1-2; TRBD1 might be the D (6 bases). The CDR3 totals 13 residues. The germline V gene encodes CDR1 SGHDT and CDR2 YYEEEE. Trimming removed 2 bases from V and 6 bases from J, with 11 bases in between. The CDR3 DNA follows: TGTGCCAGCAGCTTCAGGGGAAGCCATGGCTACACCTTC. Translation gives CASSFRGSHGYTF.

This chain links TRBV6-5 with TRBJ2-1; possible D gene TRBD2, 6 bases. Germline V CDR1 and CDR2: MNHEY, SVGAGI. V lost 0 bases, J lost 8 bases, and 14 bases lay in between. The CDR3 runs 15 residues. Here the CDR3 reads CASSYSNRGTHEQFF. As DNA, the CDR3 is TGTGCCAGCAGTTACTCGAATCGGGGGACGCATGAGCAGTTCTTC.

The V gene is TRBV19, the J gene TRBJ2-7; the match to TRBD1 covers 8 bases. Trimming at V came to 4 bases and at J to 3 bases, leaving 8 bases not matched to a gene. This CDR3 is 15 amino acids long. The germline V gene has CDR1 LNHDA and CDR2 SQIVND (reference sequence). CDR3: CASSTSGTGLYEQYF. In DNA form, the CDR3 reads TGTGCCAGTAGTACCTCCGGGACAGGACTCTACGAGCAGTACTTC.

V gene TRBV6-6 combines with J gene TRBJ2-3, with 14 bases lining up with TRBD2. Germline CDR1 is MNHNY and CDR2 is SVGAGI (reference sequence). V was clipped by 6 bases and J by 11 bases; unmatched bases: 13. This CDR3 has 16 amino acids. The CDR3 reads CASSRPTSGGVAGQYF. For the CDR3, the DNA is TGTGCCAGCAGCCGGCCGACTAGCGGGGGGGTCGCGGGGCAGTATTTT.

DNA for the CDR3: TGTGCCACCTCTCCTGGAGTTTTTCGAGGCTATGGCTACACCTTC. Its translation: CATSPGVFRGYGYTF. This chain uses TRBV27 with TRBJ1-2; D uncertain. Germline V CDR1 and CDR2: MNHEY, SMNVEV (reference sequence). This CDR3 is 15 amino acids long. The V end lost 10 bases, the J end lost 4 bases, and 22 bases lay between the germline ends.